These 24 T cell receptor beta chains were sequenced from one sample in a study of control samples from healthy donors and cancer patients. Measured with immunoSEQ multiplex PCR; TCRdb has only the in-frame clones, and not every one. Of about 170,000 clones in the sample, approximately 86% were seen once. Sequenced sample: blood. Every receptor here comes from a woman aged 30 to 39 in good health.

The CDR3 sequence: CASSSSGSTGANVLTF. In nucleotides, the CDR3 is TGCGCCAGCAGCTCCAGCGGGAGTACTGGGGCCAACGTCCTGACTTTC. The chain employs TRBV5-1 and TRBJ2-6; 8 positions agree with TRBD2. The germline CDR1 and CDR2 sequences are SGHRS and YFSETQ. V was pared by 3 bases and J by 2 bases, with 4 bases of the junction left unmatched. This CDR3 region has 16 residues.

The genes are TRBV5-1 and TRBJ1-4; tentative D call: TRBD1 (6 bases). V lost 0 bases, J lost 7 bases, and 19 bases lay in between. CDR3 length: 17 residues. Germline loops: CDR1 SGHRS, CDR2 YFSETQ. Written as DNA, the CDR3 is TGCGCCAGCAGCTTGGCACCCAACAGGGCGCTGGCTGAAAAACTGTTTTTT. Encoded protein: CASSLAPNRALAEKLFF.

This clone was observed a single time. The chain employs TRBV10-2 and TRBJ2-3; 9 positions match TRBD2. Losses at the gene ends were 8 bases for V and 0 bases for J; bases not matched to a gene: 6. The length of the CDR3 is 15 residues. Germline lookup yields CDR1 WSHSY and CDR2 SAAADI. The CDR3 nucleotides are TGCGCCAGCTCCTTTCTAGCGGGGAGCACAGATACGCAGTATTTT. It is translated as CASSFLAGSTDTQYF.

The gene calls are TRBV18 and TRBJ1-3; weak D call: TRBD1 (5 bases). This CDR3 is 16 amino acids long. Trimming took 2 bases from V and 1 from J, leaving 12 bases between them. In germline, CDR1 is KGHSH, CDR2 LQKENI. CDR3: CASSPALGLSGNTIYF. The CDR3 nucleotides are TGTGCCAGCTCACCAGCCTTGGGACTATCTGGAAACACCATATATTTT.

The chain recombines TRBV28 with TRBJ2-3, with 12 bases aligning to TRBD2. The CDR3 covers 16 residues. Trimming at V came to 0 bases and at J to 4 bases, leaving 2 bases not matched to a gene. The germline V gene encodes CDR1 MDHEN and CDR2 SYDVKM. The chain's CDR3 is CASSLWTSGSPDTQYF. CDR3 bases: TGTGCCAGCAGTTTATGGACTAGCGGGAGCCCAGATACGCAGTATTTT.

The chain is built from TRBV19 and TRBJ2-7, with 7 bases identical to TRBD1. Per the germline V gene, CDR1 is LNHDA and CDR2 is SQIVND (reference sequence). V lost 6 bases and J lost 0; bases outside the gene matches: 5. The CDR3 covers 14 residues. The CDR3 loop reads CASSLGQHSYEQYF. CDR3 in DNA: TGTGCCAGTAGCCTGGGACAGCACTCCTACGAGCAGTACTTC.

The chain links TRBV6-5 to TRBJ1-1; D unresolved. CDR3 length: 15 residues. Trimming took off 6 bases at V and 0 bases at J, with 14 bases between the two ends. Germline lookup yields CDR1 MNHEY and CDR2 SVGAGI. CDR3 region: CASSPITDLNTEAFF. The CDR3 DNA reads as TGTGCCAGCAGCCCAATTACAGATTTGAACACTGAAGCTTTCTTT.

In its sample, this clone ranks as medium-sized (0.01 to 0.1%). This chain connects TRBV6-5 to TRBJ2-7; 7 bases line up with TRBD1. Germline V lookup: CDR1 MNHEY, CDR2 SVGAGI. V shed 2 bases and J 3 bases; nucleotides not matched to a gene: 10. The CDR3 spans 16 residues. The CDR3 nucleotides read TGTGCCAGCAGTTACGGGGACAGCAGCGCTTACTACGAGCAGTACTTC. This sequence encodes CASSYGDSSAYYEQYF.

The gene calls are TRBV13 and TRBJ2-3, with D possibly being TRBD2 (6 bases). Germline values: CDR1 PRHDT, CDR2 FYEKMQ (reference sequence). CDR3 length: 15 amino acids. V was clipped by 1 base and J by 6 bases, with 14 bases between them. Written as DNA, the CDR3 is TGTGCCAGCAGCTTAGACCCGGGGGAAGGGGATACGCAGTATTTT. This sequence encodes CASSLDPGEGDTQYF.

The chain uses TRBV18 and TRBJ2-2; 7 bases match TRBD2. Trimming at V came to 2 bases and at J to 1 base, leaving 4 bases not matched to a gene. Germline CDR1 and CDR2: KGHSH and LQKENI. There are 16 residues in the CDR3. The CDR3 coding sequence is TGTGCCAGCTCACCAAACGCGGGAGTGAACACCGGGGAGCTGTTTTTT. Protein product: CASSPNAGVNTGELFF. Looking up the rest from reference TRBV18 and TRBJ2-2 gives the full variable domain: NAGVMQNPRHLVRRRGQEARLRCSPMKGHSHVYWYRQLPEEGLKFMVYLQKENIIDESGMPKERFSAEFPKEGPSILRIQQVVRGDSAAYFCASSPNAGVNTGELFFGEGSRLTVL.

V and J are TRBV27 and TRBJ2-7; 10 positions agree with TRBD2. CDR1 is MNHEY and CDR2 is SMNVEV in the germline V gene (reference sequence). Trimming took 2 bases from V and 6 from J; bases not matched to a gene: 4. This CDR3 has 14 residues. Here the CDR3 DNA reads TGTGCCAGCAGTTTAGGACTAGCGGTAGTCGAGCAGTACTTC. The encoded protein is CASSLGLAVVEQYF.

The DNA of the CDR3 is TGTGCCAGCAGCCAAGACCCCGTAGCTTACGAGCAGTACTTC. It is translated as CASSQDPVAYEQYF. The chain employs TRBV3-1 (or the pseudogene TRBV3-2) and TRBJ2-7, with unresolved D. Germline CDR1 LGHDT, CDR2 YNNKEL (reference sequence). The CDR3 is 14 residues long. Trimming cost V 0 bases and J 4 bases, with 10 bases left between them.

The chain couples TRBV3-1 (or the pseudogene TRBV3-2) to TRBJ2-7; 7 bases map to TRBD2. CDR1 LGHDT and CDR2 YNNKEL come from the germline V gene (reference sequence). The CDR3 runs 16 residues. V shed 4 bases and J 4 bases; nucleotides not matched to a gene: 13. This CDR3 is CASSPVYEGGSYEQYF. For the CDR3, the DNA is TGTGCCAGCAGCCCCGTATACGAGGGAGGGTCGTACGAGCAGTACTTC.

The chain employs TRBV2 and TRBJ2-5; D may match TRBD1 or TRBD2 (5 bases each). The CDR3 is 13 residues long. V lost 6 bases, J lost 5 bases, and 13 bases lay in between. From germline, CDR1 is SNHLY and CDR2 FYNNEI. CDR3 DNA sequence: TGTGCCAGCAGGGGGGATCCTGGGGAGACCCAGTACTTC. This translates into CASRGDPGETQYF.

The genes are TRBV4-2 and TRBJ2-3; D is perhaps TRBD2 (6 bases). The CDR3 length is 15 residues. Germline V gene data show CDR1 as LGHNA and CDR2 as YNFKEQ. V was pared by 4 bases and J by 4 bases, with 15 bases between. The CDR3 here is CASSPSSGGADTQYF. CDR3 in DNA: TGTGCCAGCAGCCCAAGTAGCGGCGGGGCAGATACGCAGTATTTT.

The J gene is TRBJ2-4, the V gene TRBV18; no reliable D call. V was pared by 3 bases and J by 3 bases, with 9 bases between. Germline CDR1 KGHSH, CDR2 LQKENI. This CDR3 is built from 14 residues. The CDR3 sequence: CASSPDGYKNIQYF. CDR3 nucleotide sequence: TGTGCCAGCTCACCCGACGGGTACAAAAACATTCAGTACTTC. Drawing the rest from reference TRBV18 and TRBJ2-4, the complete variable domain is NAGVMQNPRHLVRRRGQEARLRCSPMKGHSHVYWYRQLPEEGLKFMVYLQKENIIDESGMPKERFSAEFPKEGPSILRIQQVVRGDSAAYFCASSPDGYKNIQYFGAGTRLSVL.

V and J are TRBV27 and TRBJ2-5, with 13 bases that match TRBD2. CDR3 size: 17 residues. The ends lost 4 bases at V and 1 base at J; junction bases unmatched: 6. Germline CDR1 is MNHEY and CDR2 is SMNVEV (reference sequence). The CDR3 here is CASSSTSGRDIQETQYF. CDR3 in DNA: TGTGCCAGCAGTTCTACTAGCGGGAGGGATATCCAAGAGACCCAGTACTTC.

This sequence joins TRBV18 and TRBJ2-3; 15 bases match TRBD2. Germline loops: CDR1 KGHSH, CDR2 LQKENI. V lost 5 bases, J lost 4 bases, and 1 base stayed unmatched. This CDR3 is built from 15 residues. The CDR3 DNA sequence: TGTGCCAGCTCAGGACTAGCGGGGGGGCCAGATACGCAGTATTTT. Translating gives CASSGLAGGPDTQYF.

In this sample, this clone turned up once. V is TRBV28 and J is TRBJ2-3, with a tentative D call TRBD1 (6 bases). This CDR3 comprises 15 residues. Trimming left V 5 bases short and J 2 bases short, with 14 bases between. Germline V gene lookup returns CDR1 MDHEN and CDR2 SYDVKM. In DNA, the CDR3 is TGTGCCAGCAGTCCAGGGGTGGGGGACACAGATACGCAGTATTTT. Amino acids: CASSPGVGDTDTQYF.

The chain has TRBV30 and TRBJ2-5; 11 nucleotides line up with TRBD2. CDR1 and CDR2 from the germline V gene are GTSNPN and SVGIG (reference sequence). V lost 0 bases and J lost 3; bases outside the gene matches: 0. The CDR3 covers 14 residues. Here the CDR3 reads CAWSVLAGEETQYF. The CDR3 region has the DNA TGTGCCTGGAGTGTACTAGCGGGGGAAGAGACCCAGTACTTC.

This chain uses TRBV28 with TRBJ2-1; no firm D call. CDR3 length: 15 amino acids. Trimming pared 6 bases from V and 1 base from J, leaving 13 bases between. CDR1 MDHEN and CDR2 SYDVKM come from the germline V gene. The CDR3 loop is CASSPPGVSYNEQFF. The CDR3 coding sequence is TGTGCCAGCAGCCCCCCTGGAGTTTCCTACAATGAGCAGTTCTTC.

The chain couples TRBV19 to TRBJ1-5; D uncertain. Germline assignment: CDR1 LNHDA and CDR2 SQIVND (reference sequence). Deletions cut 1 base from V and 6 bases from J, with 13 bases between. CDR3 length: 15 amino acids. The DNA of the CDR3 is TGTGCCAGTAGTATAGGGTTCGGGGAGGCTCAGCCCCAGCATTTT. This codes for CASSIGFGEAQPQHF.

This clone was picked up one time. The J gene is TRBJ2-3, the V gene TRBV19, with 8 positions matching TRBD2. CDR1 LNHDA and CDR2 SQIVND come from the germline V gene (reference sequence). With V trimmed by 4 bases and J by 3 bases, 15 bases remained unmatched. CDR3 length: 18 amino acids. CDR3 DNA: TGTGCCAGTAGTAAAGGGATAACCGGGACTAGGTGGACAGATACGCAGTATTTT. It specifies CASSKGITGTRWTDTQYF.

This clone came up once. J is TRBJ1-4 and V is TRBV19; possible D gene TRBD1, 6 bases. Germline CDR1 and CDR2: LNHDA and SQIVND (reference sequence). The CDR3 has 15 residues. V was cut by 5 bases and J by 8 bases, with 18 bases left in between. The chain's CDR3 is CASSSRQDPREKLFF. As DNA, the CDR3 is TGTGCCAGTAGTTCACGACAGGACCCGCGCGAAAAACTGTTTTTT.